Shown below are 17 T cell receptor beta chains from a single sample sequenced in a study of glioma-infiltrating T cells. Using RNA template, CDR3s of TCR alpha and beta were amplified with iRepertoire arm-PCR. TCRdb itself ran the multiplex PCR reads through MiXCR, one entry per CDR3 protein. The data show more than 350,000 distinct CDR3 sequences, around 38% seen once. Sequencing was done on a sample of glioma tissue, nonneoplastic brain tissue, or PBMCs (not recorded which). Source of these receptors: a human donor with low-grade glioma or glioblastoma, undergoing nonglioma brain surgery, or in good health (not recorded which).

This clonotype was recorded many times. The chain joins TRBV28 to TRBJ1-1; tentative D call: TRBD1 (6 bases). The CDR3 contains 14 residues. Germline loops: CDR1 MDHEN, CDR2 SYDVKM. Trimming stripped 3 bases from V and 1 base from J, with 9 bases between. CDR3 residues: CASSLWTANTEAFF. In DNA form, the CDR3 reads TGTGCCAGCAGTTTGTGGACAGCGAACACTGAAGCTTTCTTT.

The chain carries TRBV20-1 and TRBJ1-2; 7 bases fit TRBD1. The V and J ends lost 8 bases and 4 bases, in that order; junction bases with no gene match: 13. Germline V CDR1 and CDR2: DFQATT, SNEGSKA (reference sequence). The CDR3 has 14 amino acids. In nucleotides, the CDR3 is TGCAGTTCCCCAGGGGCCGACAGGGCCTATGGCTACACCTTC. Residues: CSSPGADRAYGYTF.

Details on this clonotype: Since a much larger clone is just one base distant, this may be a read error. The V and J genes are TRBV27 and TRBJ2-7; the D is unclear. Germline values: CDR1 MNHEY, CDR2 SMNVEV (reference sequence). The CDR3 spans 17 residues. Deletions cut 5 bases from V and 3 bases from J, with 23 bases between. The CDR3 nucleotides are TGTGCCAGCAGTCCCGCAAACCTTTGGAAAGGGAACTACGAGCAGTACTTC. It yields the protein CASSPANLWKGNYEQYF.

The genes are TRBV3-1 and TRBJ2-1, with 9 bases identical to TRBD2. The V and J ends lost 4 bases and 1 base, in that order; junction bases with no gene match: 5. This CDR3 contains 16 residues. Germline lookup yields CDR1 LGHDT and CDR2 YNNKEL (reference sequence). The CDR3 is CASSPLAGESYNEQFF. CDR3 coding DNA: TGTGCCAGCAGCCCGTTAGCGGGAGAATCCTACAATGAGCAGTTCTTC.

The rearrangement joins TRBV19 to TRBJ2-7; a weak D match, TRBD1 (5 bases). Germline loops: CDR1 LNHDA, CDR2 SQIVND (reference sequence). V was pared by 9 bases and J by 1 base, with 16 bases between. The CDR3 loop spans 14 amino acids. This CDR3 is CASQNPQGSYEQYF. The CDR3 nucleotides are TGTGCCAGCCAGAACCCCCAGGGATCCTACGAGCAGTACTTC.

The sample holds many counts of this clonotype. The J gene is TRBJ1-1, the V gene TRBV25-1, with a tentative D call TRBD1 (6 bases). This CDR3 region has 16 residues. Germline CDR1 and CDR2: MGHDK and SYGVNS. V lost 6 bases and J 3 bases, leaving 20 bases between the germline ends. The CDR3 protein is CASSRPDLTGYTEAFF. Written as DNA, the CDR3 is TGTGCCAGCAGCCGGCCCGATCTGACAGGCTACACTGAAGCTTTCTTT.

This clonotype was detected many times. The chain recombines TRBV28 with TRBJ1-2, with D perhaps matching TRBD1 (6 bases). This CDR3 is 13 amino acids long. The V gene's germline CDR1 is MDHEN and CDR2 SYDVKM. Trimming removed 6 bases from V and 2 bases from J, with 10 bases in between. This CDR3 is CASSRGQNYGYTF. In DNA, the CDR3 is TGTGCCAGCAGCCGTGGACAGAACTATGGCTACACCTTC.

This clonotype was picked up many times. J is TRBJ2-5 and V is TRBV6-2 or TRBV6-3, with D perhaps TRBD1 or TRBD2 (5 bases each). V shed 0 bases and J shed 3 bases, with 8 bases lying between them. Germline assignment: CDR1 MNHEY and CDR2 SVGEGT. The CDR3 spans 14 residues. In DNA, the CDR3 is TGTGCCAGCAGTTACTCCGGGGCAGAAGAGACCCAGTACTTC. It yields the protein CASSYSGAEETQYF.

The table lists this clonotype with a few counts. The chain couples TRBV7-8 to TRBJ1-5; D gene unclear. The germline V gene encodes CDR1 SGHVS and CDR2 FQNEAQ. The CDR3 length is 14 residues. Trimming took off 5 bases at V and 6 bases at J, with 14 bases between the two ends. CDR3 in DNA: TGTGCCAGCAGCGTAGGGCGGGGTGGTCAGCCCCAGCATTTT. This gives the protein CASSVGRGGQPQHF.

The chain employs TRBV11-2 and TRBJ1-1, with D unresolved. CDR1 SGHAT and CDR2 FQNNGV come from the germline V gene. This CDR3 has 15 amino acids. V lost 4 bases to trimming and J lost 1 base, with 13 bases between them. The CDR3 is CASSWPGTANTEAFF. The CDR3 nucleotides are TGTGCCAGCAGCTGGCCGGGAACAGCGAACACTGAAGCTTTCTTT.

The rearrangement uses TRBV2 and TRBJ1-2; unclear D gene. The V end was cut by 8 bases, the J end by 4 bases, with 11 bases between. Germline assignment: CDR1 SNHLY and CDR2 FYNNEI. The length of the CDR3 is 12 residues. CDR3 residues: CASSAGVYGYTF. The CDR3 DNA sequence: TGTGCCAGCTCAGCCGGAGTCTATGGCTACACCTTC. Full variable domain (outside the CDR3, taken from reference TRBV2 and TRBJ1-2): EPEVTQTPSHQVTQMGQEVILRCVPISNHLYFYWYRQILGQKVEFLVSFYNNEISEKSEIFDDQFSVERPDGSNFTLKIRSTKLEDSAMYFCASSAGVYGYTFGSGTRLTVV.

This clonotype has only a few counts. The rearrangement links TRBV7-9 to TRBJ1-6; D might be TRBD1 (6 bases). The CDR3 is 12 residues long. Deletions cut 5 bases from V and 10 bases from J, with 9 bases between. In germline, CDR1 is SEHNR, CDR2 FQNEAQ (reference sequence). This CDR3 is CASSLGGSPLHF. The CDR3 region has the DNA TGTGCCAGCAGCCTCGGGGGCTCACCCCTCCACTTT.

CDR3: CASSSDPHQGETQYF. The CDR3 nucleotides are TGTGCCAGCAGTTCCGACCCGCATCAGGGAGAGACCCAGTACTTC. V gene TRBV2 combines with J gene TRBJ2-5, with D perhaps TRBD1 (5 bases). The V end lost 5 bases, the J end lost 4 bases, and 17 bases lay between the germline ends. The germline V gene has CDR1 SNHLY and CDR2 FYNNEI. This CDR3 is built from 15 residues.

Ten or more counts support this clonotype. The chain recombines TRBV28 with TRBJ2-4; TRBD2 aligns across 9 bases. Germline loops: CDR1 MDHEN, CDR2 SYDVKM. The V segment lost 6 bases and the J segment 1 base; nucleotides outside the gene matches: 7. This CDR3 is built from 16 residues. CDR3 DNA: TGTGCCAGCAGGGCGGGGGGGTTATCGGCCAAAAACATTCAGTACTTC. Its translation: CASRAGGLSAKNIQYF.

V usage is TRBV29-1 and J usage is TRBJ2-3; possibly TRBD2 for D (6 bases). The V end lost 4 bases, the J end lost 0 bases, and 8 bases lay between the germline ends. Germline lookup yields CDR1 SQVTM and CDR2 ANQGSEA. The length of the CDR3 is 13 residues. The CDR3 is CSVAAGSTDTQYF. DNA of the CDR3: TGCAGCGTTGCAGCGGGTAGCACAGATACGCAGTATTTT.

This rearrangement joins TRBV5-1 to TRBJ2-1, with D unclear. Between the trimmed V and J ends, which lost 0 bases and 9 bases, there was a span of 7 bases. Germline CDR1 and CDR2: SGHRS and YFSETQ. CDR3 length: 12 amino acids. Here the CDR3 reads CASSLGYFEQFF. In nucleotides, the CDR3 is TGCGCCAGCAGCTTGGGGTACTTTGAGCAGTTCTTC. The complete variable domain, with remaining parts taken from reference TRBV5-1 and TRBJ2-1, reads KAGVTQTPRYLIKTRGQQVTLSCSPISGHRSVSWYQQTPGQGLQFLFEYFSETQRNKGNFPGRFSGRQFSNSRSEMNVSTLELGDSALYLCASSLGYFEQFFGPGTRLTVL.

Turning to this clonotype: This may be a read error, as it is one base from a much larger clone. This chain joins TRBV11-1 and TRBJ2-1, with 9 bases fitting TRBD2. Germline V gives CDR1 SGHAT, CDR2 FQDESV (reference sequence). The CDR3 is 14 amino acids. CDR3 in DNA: TGTTCCACCGGCCCTAGCGGGAACCACAATGAGCAGTTCTTC. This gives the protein CSTGPSGNHNEQFF. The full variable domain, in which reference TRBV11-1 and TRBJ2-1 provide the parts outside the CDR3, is EAEVAQSPRYKITEKSQAVAFWCDPISGHATLYWYRQILGQGPELLVQFQDESVVDDSQLPKDRFSAERLKGVDSTLKIQPAELGDSAMYLCSTGPSGNHNEQFFGPGTRLTVL.